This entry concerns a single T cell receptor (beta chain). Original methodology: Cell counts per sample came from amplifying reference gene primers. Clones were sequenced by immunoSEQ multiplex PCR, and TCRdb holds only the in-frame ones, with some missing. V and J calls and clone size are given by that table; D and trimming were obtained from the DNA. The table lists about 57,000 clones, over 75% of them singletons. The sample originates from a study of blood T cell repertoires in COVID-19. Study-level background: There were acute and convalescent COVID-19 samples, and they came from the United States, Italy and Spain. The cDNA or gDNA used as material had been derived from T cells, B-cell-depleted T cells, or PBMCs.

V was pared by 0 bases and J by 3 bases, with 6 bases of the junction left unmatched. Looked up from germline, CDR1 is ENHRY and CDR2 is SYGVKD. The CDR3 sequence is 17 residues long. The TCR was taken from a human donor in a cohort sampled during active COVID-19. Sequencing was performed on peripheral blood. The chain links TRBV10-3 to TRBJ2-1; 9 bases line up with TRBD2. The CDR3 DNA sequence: TGTGCCATCAGTGAGTCAATAGCGGGAGCTGGCTACAATGAGCAGTTCTTC. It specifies CAISESIAGAGYNEQFF.